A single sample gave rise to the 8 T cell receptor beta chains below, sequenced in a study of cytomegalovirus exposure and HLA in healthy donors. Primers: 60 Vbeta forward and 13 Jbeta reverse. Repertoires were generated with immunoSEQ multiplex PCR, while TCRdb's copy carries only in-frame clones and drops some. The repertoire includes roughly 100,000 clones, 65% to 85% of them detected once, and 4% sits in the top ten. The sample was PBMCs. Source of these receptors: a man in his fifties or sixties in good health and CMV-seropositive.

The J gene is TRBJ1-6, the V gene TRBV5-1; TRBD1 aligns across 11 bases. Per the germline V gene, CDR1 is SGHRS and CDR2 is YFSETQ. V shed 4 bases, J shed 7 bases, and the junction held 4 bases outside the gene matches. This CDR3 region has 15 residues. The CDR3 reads CASSERTGGNSPLHF. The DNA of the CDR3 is TGCGCCAGCAGCGAACGGACAGGGGGCAATTCACCCCTCCACTTT.

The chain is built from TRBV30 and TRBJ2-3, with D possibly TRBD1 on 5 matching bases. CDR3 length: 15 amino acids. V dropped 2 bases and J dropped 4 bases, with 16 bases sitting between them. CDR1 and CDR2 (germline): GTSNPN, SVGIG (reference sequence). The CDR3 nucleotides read TGTGCCTGGAGTACCAAGGGGCAGGGATCAGATACGCAGTATTTT. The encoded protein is CAWSTKGQGSDTQYF.

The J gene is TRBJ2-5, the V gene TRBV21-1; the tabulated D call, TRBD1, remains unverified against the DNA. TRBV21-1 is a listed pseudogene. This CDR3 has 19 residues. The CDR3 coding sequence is TGTGCCAGCAGCAACCCCACCCGCCCTCGGGACAGGGGATCGGAGACCCAGTACTTC. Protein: CASSNPTRPRDRGSETQYF.

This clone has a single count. CDR3 DNA sequence: TGTGCCAGCAGCCCGGGACTAGCGGGGGAGCAGTACTTC. Translated: CASSPGLAGEQYF. This chain uses TRBV7-3 with TRBJ2-5; 14 bases fit TRBD2. The CDR3 spans 13 residues. Germline CDR1 SGHTA, CDR2 FQGTGA. J gave up 11 bases and V 5 bases, and 4 bases lay outside the gene matches.

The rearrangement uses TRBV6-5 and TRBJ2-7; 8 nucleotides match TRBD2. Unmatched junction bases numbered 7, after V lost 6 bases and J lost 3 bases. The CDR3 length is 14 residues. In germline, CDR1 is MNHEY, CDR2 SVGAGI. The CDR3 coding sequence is TGTGCCAGCAGACCTCCGGGACTAGGCTACGAGCAGTACTTC. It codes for CASRPPGLGYEQYF.

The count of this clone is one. DNA of the CDR3: TGCGCCAGCGGGGCGGGACTCAACTACAATGAGCAGTTCTTC. This sequence encodes CASGAGLNYNEQFF. The genes are TRBV10-2 and TRBJ2-1; possibly TRBD2 for D (6 bases). The CDR3 covers 14 residues. V lost 8 bases, J lost 3 bases, and 14 bases lay in between. Germline V gene lookup returns CDR1 WSHSY and CDR2 SAAADI.

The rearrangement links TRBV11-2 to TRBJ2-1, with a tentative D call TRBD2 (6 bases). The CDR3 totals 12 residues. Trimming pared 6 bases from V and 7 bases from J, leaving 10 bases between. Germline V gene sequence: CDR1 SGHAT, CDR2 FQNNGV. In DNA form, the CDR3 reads TGTGCCAGCAGTCCGGCGGGAAATGAGCAGTTCTTC. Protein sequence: CASSPAGNEQFF.

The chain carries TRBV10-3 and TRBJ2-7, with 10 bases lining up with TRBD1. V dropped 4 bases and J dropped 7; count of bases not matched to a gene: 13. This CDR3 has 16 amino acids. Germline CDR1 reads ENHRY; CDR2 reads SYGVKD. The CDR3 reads CAISAIPGQGHLEQYF. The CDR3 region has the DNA TGTGCCATCAGTGCTATACCGGGACAGGGGCATCTTGAGCAGTACTTC.